Below, 30 T cell receptor beta chains from the same sample are listed, as sequenced in a study of sequential checkpoint blockade in melanoma. Produced via immunoSEQ multiplex PCR; TCRdb's table is partial and in-frame only. The table includes roughly 20,000 clones, around 74% detected once. Specified treatment: randomized to nivolumab then ipilimumab (arm A) or the reverse (arm B). The starting material was CD8+ T cells sorted from blood (inferred from file names), obtained from a patient given nivolumab and ipilimumab in sequence. The receptors derive from a human donor with melanoma.

This clone has a single count. The chain has TRBV11-2 and TRBJ2-7, with 7 bases identical to TRBD1. CDR3 length: 17 amino acids. V lost 0 bases to trimming and J lost 1 base; unmatched junction nucleotides: 9. The V gene's germline CDR1 is SGHAT and CDR2 FQNNGV. The CDR3 protein is CASSLESSLTGSYEQYF. The DNA of the CDR3 is TGTGCCAGCAGCTTAGAGTCCTCTTTGACAGGGTCCTACGAGCAGTACTTC.

The rearrangement joins TRBV5-4 to TRBJ2-3; D is possibly TRBD2 (6 bases). V lost 3 bases, J lost 3 bases, and 11 bases lay in between. Germline CDR1 is SGHNT and CDR2 is YYREEE (reference sequence). This CDR3 contains 14 residues. This CDR3 is CASSSGLGTDTQYF. The CDR3 bases are TGTGCCAGCAGCTCGGGACTGGGGACAGATACGCAGTATTTT.

This clone occurred a few times. The chain uses TRBV14 and TRBJ2-1; a possible D gene is TRBD2 (5 bases). Between the trimmed V and J ends, which lost 4 bases and 5 bases, there was a span of 9 bases. The length of the CDR3 is 13 residues. Germline V CDR1 and CDR2: SGHDN, FVKESK. The CDR3 sequence is CASSPGSHNEQFF. As DNA, the CDR3 is TGTGCCAGCAGCCCGGGGAGCCACAATGAGCAGTTCTTC.

The chain combines TRBV6-5 with TRBJ2-1; D ambiguous. With 0 bases removed from V and 4 bases from J, the gap between germline ends came to 7 bases. This CDR3 spans 14 amino acids. Germline V gene lookup returns CDR1 MNHEY and CDR2 SVGAGI. The DNA of the CDR3 is TGTGCCAGCAGTTACTCCGACTTATACAATGAGCAGTTCTTC. Translated, it gives CASSYSDLYNEQFF.

A word on this clone: Other DNA sequences in this specimen translate into the identical CDR3. The V and J genes are TRBV6-1 and TRBJ1-6, with a possible D match to TRBD1 (5 bases). V gave up 4 bases and J gave up 7 bases, with 14 bases separating them. This CDR3 region has 15 residues. CDR1 and CDR2 from the germline V gene are MNHNS and SASEGT. Written as DNA, the CDR3 is TGTGCCAGCAGTGGAGAGACGGGGGACAATTCACCCCTCCACTTT. Translated, it gives CASSGETGDNSPLHF.

V and J are TRBV6-5 and TRBJ1-1; TRBD1 is a possible D gene (6 bases). The CDR3 is 13 residues long. V was shortened by 6 bases and J by 1 base, with 9 bases between the two germline ends. Germline V gene sequence: CDR1 MNHEY, CDR2 SVGAGI. The CDR3 DNA is TGTGCCAGCAGCAGGACAGAGAACACTGAAGCTTTCTTT. Residues: CASSRTENTEAFF.

This sequence joins TRBV9 and TRBJ2-3; unclear D gene. The CDR3 has 11 residues. Trimming stripped 4 bases from V and 2 bases from J, with 2 bases between. Germline CDR1 and CDR2: SGDLS and YYNGEE. The CDR3 DNA follows: TGTGCCAGCAGCCTCACAGATACGCAGTATTTT. This translates into CASSLTDTQYF.

The chain carries TRBV7-8 and TRBJ2-7; D call uncertain. Germline V gene lookup returns CDR1 SGHVS and CDR2 FQNEAQ. Trimming removed 1 base at V and 1 base at J, with 8 bases between. The CDR3 spans 14 residues. The CDR3 DNA follows: TGTGCCAGCAGCTTAGTAGTATCTTCCTACGAGCAGTACTTC. As protein: CASSLVVSSYEQYF.

The V call is TRBV5-4, the J call TRBJ2-2; 10 nucleotides match TRBD1. Unmatched junction bases numbered 15, after V lost 4 bases and J lost 6 bases. The CDR3 length is 18 residues. Germline loops: CDR1 SGHNT, CDR2 YYREEE (reference sequence). Here the CDR3 DNA reads TGTGCCAGCAGCCCCGCCGCCTGGGACAGGGGTAACGCCGGGGAGCTGTTTTTT. Protein sequence: CASSPAAWDRGNAGELFF.

The gene calls are TRBV15 and TRBJ1-2; D unresolved. The CDR3 consists of 15 residues. From germline, CDR1 is LNHNV and CDR2 YYDKDF (reference sequence). Between the trimmed V and J ends, which lost 3 bases and 5 bases, there was a span of 16 bases. CDR3 in amino acids: CATSSDGVDRYGYTF. CDR3 DNA sequence: TGTGCCACCAGCAGCGACGGGGTGGATCGATATGGCTACACCTTC.

The V gene is TRBV6-6, the J gene TRBJ2-1; TRBD1 matches at 11 bases. V gave up 3 bases and J gave up 8 bases; unmatched junction bases: 9. The germline V gene encodes CDR1 MNHNY and CDR2 SVGAGI (reference sequence). This CDR3 has 16 amino acids. CDR3 region: CASSYLGGQGADEQFF. The CDR3 bases are TGTGCCAGCAGTTATCTAGGAGGACAGGGGGCCGATGAGCAGTTCTTC.

This clone was found once. V usage is TRBV28 and J usage is TRBJ2-7, with 13 bases matching TRBD2. Germline V gene data show CDR1 as MDHEN and CDR2 as SYDVKM. V shed 6 bases and J 7 bases; nucleotides not matched to a gene: 9. This CDR3 comprises 15 residues. CDR3 sequence (DNA): TGTGCCAGCAGACTTACTAGCGGGAGGGCCCGGGAGCAGTACTTC. Translation: CASRLTSGRAREQYF.

The chain combines TRBV15 with TRBJ2-5, with 7 bases matching TRBD1. The CDR3 runs to 15 residues. V lost 2 bases, J lost 4 bases, and 7 bases stayed unmatched. Per the germline V gene, CDR1 is LNHNV and CDR2 is YYDKDF (reference sequence). Written as DNA, the CDR3 is TGTGCCACCAGCAGATCCACAGGGGCTGGAGAGACCCAGTACTTC. It specifies CATSRSTGAGETQYF.

The rearrangement joins TRBV7-6 to TRBJ2-3; D ambiguous. Germline values: CDR1 SGHVS, CDR2 FNYEAQ. V gave up 0 bases and J gave up 6 bases, with 7 bases separating them. This CDR3 is built from 13 residues. The CDR3 protein is CASSLAVRDTQYF. Here the CDR3 DNA reads TGTGCCAGCAGCTTAGCGGTGAGGGATACGCAGTATTTT. Complete variable domain (other parts from reference TRBV7-6 and TRBJ2-3): GAGVSQSPRYKVTKRGQDVALRCDPISGHVSLYWYRQALGQGPEFLTYFNYEAQQDKSGLPNDRFSAERPEGSISTLTIQRTEQRDSAMYRCASSLAVRDTQYFGPGTRLTVL.

The gene calls are TRBV2 and TRBJ1-5; maybe TRBD1 (5 bases). Trimming took off 0 bases at V and 5 bases at J, with 5 bases between the two ends. The germline CDR1 and CDR2 sequences are SNHLY and FYNNEI. This CDR3 has 13 residues. The CDR3 sequence is CASSEAGDQPQHF. The CDR3 coding sequence is TGTGCCAGCAGTGAAGCAGGGGATCAGCCCCAGCATTTT.

In nucleotides, the CDR3 is TGTGCCAGCAAACCGGACTTAATCACAGATACGCAGTATTTT. Amino acids: CASKPDLITDTQYF. This rearrangement joins TRBV5-4 to TRBJ2-3; D might be TRBD2 (5 bases). The CDR3 contains 14 residues. V lost 6 bases and J 2 bases, leaving 13 bases between the germline ends. Germline CDR1 and CDR2: SGHNT and YYREEE (reference sequence).

J is TRBJ2-3 and V is TRBV9; D may be TRBD2 (6 bases). There are 15 residues in the CDR3. Trimming removed 0 bases at V and 1 base at J, with 9 bases between. The germline gives CDR1 SGDLS, CDR2 YYNGEE. The CDR3 DNA is TGTGCCAGCAGCGTAGCGCGGGATGGCACAGATACGCAGTATTTT. This sequence encodes CASSVARDGTDTQYF. The entire variable domain, with the rest obtained from reference TRBV9 and TRBJ2-3, is as follows: DSGVTQTPKHLITATGQRVTLRCSPRSGDLSVYWYQQSLDQGLQFLIQYYNGEERAKGNILERFSAQQFPDLHSELNLSSLELGDSALYFCASSVARDGTDTQYFGPGTRLTVL.

The chain has TRBV4-3 and TRBJ2-7; D remains ambiguous. CDR3 length: 15 amino acids. Germline CDR1 and CDR2: LGHNA and YSLEER. Between the trimmed V and J ends, which lost 0 bases and 2 bases, there was a span of 11 bases. The CDR3 DNA reads TGCGCCAGCAGCCAAGATTGGTCTAGTGCCTACGAGCAGTACTTC. This translates into CASSQDWSSAYEQYF.

This chain uses TRBV5-6 with TRBJ1-1; D uncertain. The CDR3 is 13 amino acids. V lost 0 bases and J lost 1, with 4 bases in between. Germline V gene sequence: CDR1 SGHDT, CDR2 YYEEEE. The CDR3 here is CASSLGGNTEAFF. CDR3 nucleotide sequence: TGTGCCAGCAGCTTGGGAGGGAACACTGAAGCTTTCTTT.

V gene TRBV4-1 combines with J gene TRBJ2-7; 7 nucleotides align to TRBD1. This CDR3 is 14 amino acids long. Germline CDR1 MGHRA, CDR2 YSYEKL. The V gene end was trimmed by 1 base and the J gene end by 2 bases; junction bases not matched to a gene: 2. The CDR3 loop reads CASSQVGQAYEQYF. CDR3 sequence (DNA): TGCGCCAGCAGCCAAGTAGGACAGGCCTACGAGCAGTACTTC.

V and J are TRBV19 and TRBJ2-1, with D tentatively TRBD1 (5 bases). CDR1 and CDR2 from the germline V gene are LNHDA and SQIVND (reference sequence). V lost 9 bases and J 4 bases, leaving 13 bases between the germline ends. The CDR3 covers 13 residues. The CDR3 sequence: CASGPTEYNEQFF. The DNA for the CDR3 is TGTGCCAGCGGGCCGACAGAGTACAATGAGCAGTTCTTC.

This rearrangement joins TRBV7-7 to TRBJ2-1; weak D call: TRBD1 (5 bases). The CDR3 is made up of 13 amino acids. Germline V gene data show CDR1 as SSHAT and CDR2 as FNYEAQ (reference sequence). Trimming shortened V by 0 bases and J by 5 bases, and 5 bases separated the two germline ends. CDR3 loop: CASSLAGDNEQFF. The CDR3 nucleotides are TGTGCCAGCAGCTTAGCAGGGGACAATGAGCAGTTCTTC.

This clone is a singleton in its sample. This chain connects TRBV19 to TRBJ2-5; tentative D call: TRBD2 (5 bases). Trimming took off 3 bases at V and 4 bases at J, with 12 bases between the two ends. This CDR3 is built from 14 residues. Germline CDR1 and CDR2: LNHDA and SQIVND (reference sequence). In DNA, the CDR3 is TGTGCCAGTAGTATTTCGGGGTTCGGAGAGACCCAGTACTTC. It specifies CASSISGFGETQYF.

This chain links TRBV4-3 with TRBJ2-5; D gene ambiguous. Between the trimmed V and J ends, which lost 1 base and 4 bases, there was a span of 7 bases. The CDR3 loop spans 13 amino acids. Germline CDR1 LGHNA, CDR2 YSLEER. Here the CDR3 reads CASSQGTGETQYF. Written as DNA, the CDR3 is TGCGCCAGCAGCCAAGGAACGGGAGAGACCCAGTACTTC.

This clone appeared a single time. The chain recombines TRBV11-2 with TRBJ2-2; weak D call: TRBD2 (6 bases). The CDR3 consists of 16 residues. Germline V gene lookup returns CDR1 SGHAT and CDR2 FQNNGV. V lost 6 bases, J lost 2 bases, and 16 bases lay in between. The CDR3 loop reads CASSSKRDFNTGELFF. CDR3 in DNA: TGTGCCAGCAGTTCCAAAAGGGACTTCAACACCGGGGAGCTGTTTTTT.

The J gene is TRBJ2-7, the V gene TRBV9, with 8 bases lining up with TRBD2. The CDR3 has 14 residues. The V and J ends lost 4 bases and 5 bases, in that order; junction bases with no gene match: 8. Germline-derived CDR1 and CDR2 are SGDLS and YYNGEE. CDR3 amino acids: CASSPRTSIDEQYF. CDR3 DNA sequence: TGTGCCAGCAGCCCCCGGACTAGCATTGACGAGCAGTACTTC. Variable domain in full (rest from reference TRBV9 and TRBJ2-7): DSGVTQTPKHLITATGQRVTLRCSPRSGDLSVYWYQQSLDQGLQFLIQYYNGEERAKGNILERFSAQQFPDLHSELNLSSLELGDSALYFCASSPRTSIDEQYFGPGTRLTVT.

In this sample, this clone turned up a few times. V usage is TRBV4-1 and J usage is TRBJ1-1; TRBD1 matches 7 bases. Germline-derived CDR1 and CDR2 are MGHRA and YSYEKL. V gave up 1 base and J gave up 3 bases; unmatched junction bases: 8. The CDR3 has 16 residues. CDR3 in DNA: TGCGCCAGCAGCCAAGGAACAGGGGCTTGGGACACTGAAGCTTTCTTT. It yields the protein CASSQGTGAWDTEAFF.

The gene calls are TRBV10-3 and TRBJ2-7; TRBD1 matches at 11 bases. CDR3 length: 16 residues. The J segment lost 5 bases and the V segment lost 0 bases, leaving 6 bases of the junction unmatched. The germline CDR1 and CDR2 sequences are ENHRY and SYGVKD. CDR3 residues: CAISESKGTGGNEQYF. In DNA form, the CDR3 reads TGTGCCATCAGTGAGTCGAAGGGGACAGGGGGTAACGAGCAGTACTTC.

The chain carries TRBV5-6 and TRBJ2-1, with D possibly matching TRBD2 (6 bases). There are 12 residues in the CDR3. Germline lookup yields CDR1 SGHDT and CDR2 YYEEEE. V shed 6 bases and J shed 9 bases, with 13 bases lying between them. The CDR3 protein is CASNKGTLEQFF. Written as DNA, the CDR3 is TGTGCCAGCAACAAAGGGACTCTTGAGCAGTTCTTC.

V is TRBV15 and J is TRBJ2-2, with 7 bases matching TRBD1. This CDR3 region has 14 residues. Per germline, CDR1 LNHNV and CDR2 YYDKDF (reference sequence). Unmatched junction bases numbered 7, after V lost 6 bases and J lost 6 bases. The CDR3: CATSKGAGSGELFF. CDR3 nucleotides: TGTGCCACCAGTAAGGGGGCAGGATCCGGGGAGCTGTTTTTT. Full variable domain (missing parts from reference TRBV15 and TRBJ2-2): DAMVIQNPRYQVTQFGKPVTLSCSQTLNHNVMYWYQQKSSQAPKLLFHYYDKDFNNEADTPDNFQSRRPNTSFCFLDIRSPGLGDTAMYLCATSKGAGSGELFFGEGSRLTVL.